This TCR beta chain came from a study of T cell responses to AZD1222 COVID-19 vaccine. This clone turned up a few times. Its matching antigen is unknown. General study results and limits: Only 6 or 7 people who got AZD1222 tested seropositive at baseline. The donor cohort was predominantly white British with a female majority, and clonal diversity may have been underestimated. Repertoires in all cases were sampled only once the peak T cell response had passed.

This CDR3 comprises 13 residues. From germline, CDR1 is SQVTM and CDR2 ANQGSEA. The V segment lost 6 bases and the J segment 4 bases; nucleotides outside the gene matches: 7. Data came from immunoSEQ multiplex PCR; TCRdb stores just in-frame clones and leaves some out. The sample contains 97,000 or so clones, 84% of which appear only once. Sequenced here: peripheral blood, sampled on day 0 of AZD1222 vaccination. The receptor was derived from an adult in good health. The chain combines TRBV29-1 with TRBJ1-2; 8 nucleotides agree with TRBD1. This CDR3 is CSVNPGQVYGYTF. CDR3 nucleotides: TGCAGCGTCAACCCGGGACAGGTCTATGGCTACACCTTC.